This TCR beta chain was found in a study of a mutant IDH1 vaccine in newly diagnosed glioma. Looking at the study overall: Vaccines were begun 4-6 weeks after radiotherapy alone, or with temozolomide cycles. Before enrollment, patients got radiotherapy alone, temozolomide alone, or mostly the combination. Males made up approximately 60% and females about 40% of treated patients, whose mean age was about 41 years. Findings of the study overall: The vaccine induced immune responses, and these occurred in approximately 93% of patients.

This sample's time point: week 35, safety follow-up. A 20-mer mutant IDH1 peptide at 300 ug was injected subcutaneously with topical imiquimod. Data came from immunoSEQ multiplex PCR; TCRdb stores just in-frame clones and leaves some out. The table has 73,000 or so clones, approximately 84% seen once. This CDR3 comprises 15 residues. Trimming removed 5 bases from V and 1 base from J; junction bases left unmatched: 4. Germline loops: CDR1 LNHNV, CDR2 YYDKDF (reference sequence). A few counts support this clone. The target antigen is unknown. The V gene is TRBV15, the J gene TRBJ1-1; 10 nucleotides line up with TRBD1. The source was PBMCs, collected from a glioma patient whose treatment included an IDH1 peptide vaccine. The source is a man aged 18 to 29 with glioma. CDR3 nucleotide sequence: TGTGCCACCAGCCCCCGGACAGGGGGGAACACTGAAGCTTTCTTT. Translated, it gives CATSPRTGGNTEAFF. The whole variable domain, remainder taken from reference TRBV15 and TRBJ1-1, is DAMVIQNPRYQVTQFGKPVTLSCSQTLNHNVMYWYQQKSSQAPKLLFHYYDKDFNNEADTPDNFQSRRPNTSFCFLDIRSPGLGDTAMYLCATSPRTGGNTEAFFGQGTRLTVV.